This T cell receptor (beta chain) came from a study of T cell responses to AZD1222 COVID-19 vaccine. Germline CDR1 is SGHNT and CDR2 is YENEEA. There are 12 residues in the CDR3. Unmatched junction bases numbered 2, after V lost 5 bases and J lost 4 bases. Clones were sequenced by immunoSEQ multiplex PCR, and TCRdb holds only the in-frame ones, with some missing. The data show 100,000 to 110,000 clones, roughly 86% seen once. Notes on the study in general: At study baseline, merely a handful of AZD1222 recipients were seropositive. Regions left unmutated in variants are reportedly the target of nearly half of spike-specific TCRs. An increase in Spike-specific TCR breadth and depth was observed after two AZD1222 doses. Sampling that yielded the repertoires occurred only after the peak T cell response.

Details on this clone: The antigen remains unidentified.

This sequence was found in an adult in good health. The chain joins TRBV11-3 to TRBJ2-7; the match to TRBD1 covers 7 bases. The source material was peripheral blood, sampled on day 0 of MenACWY control vaccination. CDR3 coding DNA: TGTGCCAGCAGCCAGACAGGGTACGAGCAGTACTTC. Residues: CASSQTGYEQYF.